The clone carrying this T cell receptor beta chain turned up a few times. What it binds is not known. There are 14 residues in the CDR3. The trim removed 5 bases at V and 6 bases at J, leaving 8 bases unmatched. This specimen comes from a study of T cell repertoires in cytomegalovirus infection. Turning to the study itself: CMV infection together with matching HLA type was indicated by public TCR beta signatures.

From the reads, TCRdb called clonotypes with MiXCR, one entry per CDR3 protein. The sample records about 530,000 distinct CDR3 sequences, around 27% being singletons. Overall study findings and caveats: Summed frequency of public TCR beta families distinguished CMV carriers with the relevant HLA. The ex vivo response was dominated by HLA-C-restricted CMV-specific TCR beta clonotypes.

Material for sequencing was PBMCs. The sequence came from a human donor in good health (CMV status not recorded). Some clones in this sample may be carry-over from other donors' samples. The rearrangement joins TRBV12-3 or TRBV12-4 to TRBJ1-1; 8 bases are shared with TRBD1. CDR3 region: CASSRSGQASEAFF. The DNA of the CDR3 is TGTGCCAGCAGTCGGTCGGGACAGGCTTCTGAAGCTTTCTTT.